These 13 T cell receptor beta chains share one sample of origin, sequenced in a study of high-grade serous ovarian cancer treatment subgroups. Here immunoSEQ multiplex PCR was the method, and the copy in TCRdb shows in-frame clones only, minus some. This sample has some 1,000 clones, with about 80% found just once. The tumor samples were collected prior to definitive surgery or chemotherapy. Source material: tumor tissue. All receptors come from a human donor with high-grade serous ovarian cancer.

The rearrangement uses TRBV5-4 and TRBJ1-4, with TRBD1 identical over 8 bases. The junction had 3 bases not matched to a gene; V was cut back by 2 bases and J by 3 bases. The CDR3 has 15 residues. CDR1 and CDR2 from the germline V gene are SGHNT and YYREEE (reference sequence). The CDR3 sequence: CASSFQGAANEKLFF. In DNA form, the CDR3 reads TGTGCCAGCAGCTTCCAGGGGGCTGCTAATGAAAAACTGTTTTTT.

This chain connects TRBV4-3 to TRBJ1-2, with 9 positions matching TRBD1. The J segment lost 4 bases and the V segment lost 6 bases, leaving 9 bases of the junction unmatched. Germline V gene data show CDR1 as LGHNA and CDR2 as YSLEER. The CDR3 spans 15 residues. The DNA of the CDR3 is TGCGCCAGCAGGCCCACGGGACAGGGAGGCTATGGCTACACCTTC. This gives the protein CASRPTGQGGYGYTF.

The chain carries TRBV2 and TRBJ1-1; D unclear. Trimming took 8 bases from V and 0 from J, leaving 13 bases between them. This CDR3 has 14 residues. Germline V lookup: CDR1 SNHLY, CDR2 FYNNEI. The CDR3 DNA follows: TGTGCCAGCCCGGGGAAGTCGGTGAACACTGAAGCTTTCTTT. Its protein product is CASPGKSVNTEAFF.

The CDR3 DNA reads TGCAGCGCAAACGAGGGGGAAGGGTCTGAAGCTTTCTTT. It is translated as CSANEGEGSEAFF. J is TRBJ1-1 and V is TRBV29-1, with a tentative D call TRBD1 (6 bases). Germline CDR1 and CDR2: SQVTM and ANQGSEA. Deletions cut 7 bases from V and 6 bases from J, with 18 bases between. This CDR3 is built from 13 residues.

This clone was counted a single time. The rearrangement uses TRBV4-3 and TRBJ1-3; D gene unclear. Per the germline V gene, CDR1 is LGHNA and CDR2 is YSLEER. The CDR3 runs 16 residues. The V gene lost 0 bases and the J gene lost 0 bases, with 9 bases spanning the gap. CDR3 nucleotide sequence: TGCGCCAGCAGCCAAGATCGCAGCGGCTCTGGAAACACCATATATTTT. It specifies CASSQDRSGSGNTIYF.

The chain employs TRBV10-1 and TRBJ2-2; 10 bases map to TRBD1. Trimming took 2 bases from V and 3 from J; bases not matched to a gene: 3. Germline values: CDR1 WNHNN, CDR2 SYGVQD (reference sequence). The CDR3 is 16 residues long. CDR3 bases: TGCGCCAGCAGTGAGGGGGACAGGGGATACACCGGGGAGCTGTTTTTT. Protein sequence: CASSEGDRGYTGELFF.

The J gene is TRBJ2-5, the V gene TRBV28, with TRBD2 identical over 11 bases. The V segment lost 4 bases and the J segment 5 bases; nucleotides outside the gene matches: 6. Germline V CDR1 and CDR2: MDHEN, SYDVKM. CDR3 size: 15 residues. CDR3 DNA sequence: TGTGCCAGCAGTTCGTTAGCGGGAGGGGGGGAGACCCAGTACTTC. Translated: CASSSLAGGGETQYF.

The chain has TRBV21-1 and TRBJ1-5. TRBV21-1 is flagged as a pseudogene. There are 17 residues in the CDR3. Here the CDR3 DNA reads TGTGCCAGCAGCAAAGGTCCCCGGGGGCGCCTCGGTCAGCCCCAGCATTTT. Residues: CASSKGPRGRLGQPQHF.

The chain carries TRBV14 and TRBJ2-7; the D is unclear. Trimming stripped 3 bases from V and 7 bases from J, with 13 bases between. The length of the CDR3 is 13 residues. Germline V lookup: CDR1 SGHDN, CDR2 FVKESK. CDR3 in DNA: TGTGCCAGCAGCCATGTCTTGAAGACAGAGCAGTACTTC. Its protein product is CASSHVLKTEQYF.

The count of this clone is one. The chain joins TRBV2 to TRBJ1-2; TRBD1 agrees at 12 bases. This CDR3 region has 13 residues. The V gene end was trimmed by 6 bases and the J gene end by 12 bases; junction bases not matched to a gene: 8. Germline CDR1 is SNHLY and CDR2 is FYNNEI. The CDR3 nucleotides are TGTGCCAGCAGGACTCAGGGGACAGGGGGCGACACCTTC. Its protein is CASRTQGTGGDTF.

The chain couples TRBV27 to TRBJ1-1; TRBD1 matches 7 bases. The V gene end was trimmed by 5 bases and the J gene end by 2 bases; junction bases not matched to a gene: 5. Germline CDR1 reads MNHEY; CDR2 reads SMNVEV (reference sequence). The CDR3 sequence is 14 residues long. The CDR3 reads CASSSRTGNTEAFF. Here the CDR3 DNA reads TGTGCCAGCAGTAGCCGGACAGGCAACACTGAAGCTTTCTTT.

The V and J genes are TRBV28 and TRBJ2-1, with TRBD2 identical over 7 bases. This CDR3 contains 16 residues. CDR1 and CDR2 from the germline V gene are MDHEN and SYDVKM. J was trimmed by 5 bases and V by 5 bases; bases with no gene match: 12. CDR3: CASSGGREFSHNEQFF. DNA of the CDR3: TGTGCCAGCAGTGGGGGGAGGGAGTTTAGCCACAATGAGCAGTTCTTC.

This clone was detected only a few times. V and J are TRBV10-3 and TRBJ1-1, with D possibly matching TRBD1 (6 bases). This CDR3 spans 14 amino acids. The V end lost 6 bases, the J end lost 10 bases, and 21 bases lay between the germline ends. Germline V gene lookup returns CDR1 ENHRY and CDR2 SYGVKD. As DNA, the CDR3 is TGTGCCATCAGCGAACGAGGGGAGGGGGACGGAGCTTTCTTT. It translates to CAISERGEGDGAFF.